This entry lists 8 T cell receptor beta chains sequenced from one sample in a study of blood T cell repertoires in COVID-19. TCRdb's table, derived via immunoSEQ multiplex PCR, lists solely in-frame clones and lacks some. The table lists about 270,000 clones, 86% of them singletons. The specimen sequenced was peripheral blood. All receptors derive from a woman aged 30 to 39 with COVID-19, enrolled during active disease.

The CDR3 nucleotides read TGTGCCAGCAGCTCAACACGGGGGGGCCCATTAGATGAGCAGTTCTTC. Protein: CASSSTRGGPLDEQFF. The V gene is TRBV11-2, the J gene TRBJ2-1; 8 positions match TRBD2. Trimming cost V 4 bases and J 8 bases; bases outside gene matches: 13. Germline V lookup: CDR1 SGHAT, CDR2 FQNNGV. This CDR3 contains 16 residues. Looking up the rest from reference TRBV11-2 and TRBJ2-1 gives the full variable domain: EAGVAQSPRYKIIEKRQSVAFWCNPISGHATLYWYQQILGQGPKLLIQFQNNGVVDDSQLPKDRFSAERLKGVDSTLKIQPAKLEDSAVYLCASSSTRGGPLDEQFFGPGTRLTVL.

The gene calls are TRBV19 and TRBJ1-2, with 9 bases that match TRBD1. The V gene end was trimmed by 8 bases and the J gene end by 4 bases; junction bases not matched to a gene: 8. The CDR3 sequence is 14 residues long. From germline, CDR1 is LNHDA and CDR2 SQIVND (reference sequence). The DNA for the CDR3 is TGTGCCAGTTCCAACAGGGGGCTGGGCTATGGCTACACCTTC. It specifies CASSNRGLGYGYTF.

The chain uses TRBV6-1 and TRBJ2-7, with D unclear. Germline CDR1 reads MNHNS; CDR2 reads SASEGT. Trimming shortened V by 0 bases and J by 2 bases, and 8 bases separated the two germline ends. The CDR3 runs 14 residues. The CDR3 loop is CASSEAREAYEQYF. The CDR3 nucleotides are TGTGCCAGCAGTGAAGCGAGAGAGGCCTACGAGCAGTACTTC.

J is TRBJ1-4 and V is TRBV27; D might be TRBD1 (5 bases). Germline loops: CDR1 MNHEY, CDR2 SMNVEV (reference sequence). This CDR3 contains 15 residues. V lost 5 bases and J lost 5, with 15 bases in between. The CDR3 reads CASSPRGRGNEKLFF. Here the CDR3 DNA reads TGTGCCAGCAGTCCCCGGGGACGGGGGAATGAAAAACTGTTTTTT. Drawing the rest from reference TRBV27 and TRBJ1-4, the complete variable domain is EAQVTQNPRYLITVTGKKLTVTCSQNMNHEYMSWYRQDPGLGLRQIYYSMNVEVTDKGDVPEGYKVSRKEKRNFPLILESPSPNQTSLYFCASSPRGRGNEKLFFGSGTQLSVL.

The rearrangement joins TRBV16 to TRBJ1-4; D remains unclear. The V end was cut by 0 bases, the J end by 7 bases, with 6 bases between. Looked up from germline, CDR1 is KGHSY and CDR2 is FQNENV. The CDR3 is made up of 13 amino acids. CDR3 protein: CASSQSVVEKLFF. CDR3 nucleotides: TGTGCCAGCAGCCAATCTGTCGTTGAAAAACTGTTTTTT.

The rearrangement uses TRBV5-4 and TRBJ1-1, with TRBD1 matching over 11 bases. Germline CDR1 reads SGHNT; CDR2 reads YYREEE (reference sequence). This CDR3 contains 15 residues. Trimming cost V 3 bases and J 5 bases; bases outside gene matches: 6. The CDR3 region has the DNA TGTGCCAGCAGCTCGGACAGGGGGCTTTTTACTGAAGCTTTCTTT. Its protein is CASSSDRGLFTEAFF.

This sequence joins TRBV7-9 and TRBJ1-2; D remains ambiguous. The CDR3 loop spans 14 amino acids. Trimming took off 0 bases at V and 4 bases at J, with 9 bases between the two ends. CDR1 SEHNR and CDR2 FQNEAQ come from the germline V gene (reference sequence). The CDR3 DNA is TGTGCCAGCAGCTTAGCGTCGGTTAGCTATGGCTACACCTTC. Its translation is CASSLASVSYGYTF. The full variable domain, rest sourced from reference TRBV7-9 and TRBJ1-2, is DTGVSQNPRHKITKRGQNVTFRCDPISEHNRLYWYRQTLGQGPEFLTYFQNEAQLEKSRLLSDRFSAERPKGSFSTLEIQRTEQGDSAMYLCASSLASVSYGYTFGSGTRLTVV.

CDR3 sequence reads: CASSYISPEGEQYF. CDR3 nucleotide sequence: TGTGCCAGCAGTTACATCTCCCCCGAGGGCGAGCAGTACTTC. This rearrangement joins TRBV6-5 to TRBJ2-7; D is perhaps TRBD2 (5 bases). This CDR3 comprises 14 residues. V lost 2 bases to trimming and J lost 6 bases, with 14 bases between them. Germline CDR1 and CDR2: MNHEY and SVGAGI.